These 14 T cell receptor beta chains originate from one sample sequenced in a study of CD8+CD57+ T cells in acquired aplastic anemia (dated by TCRdb to between 2018 and 2020). The run used an Illumina HiSeq 2000. Genomic DNA served as template for TCR beta VDJ combination and CDR3 sequence profiling. Using fastp trimming at Q25 and MiXCR clonotype assembly, TCRdb reanalyzed the public sequencing data and kept in-frame beta chains. Each record represents a unique CDR3 protein, reported with the most common genes and DNA among its rows. This sample has roughly 130,000 distinct CDR3 sequences in its table, and 48% of those were observed once. The ten largest clones take up roughly 2.5% of the sample. The sample was sorted CD4+, CD8+, or CD8+CD57+ T cells (not recorded which) from PBMCs. The receptors here all came from a human donor in good health, serving as a control.

Regarding this clonotype: A much larger clone differs by one base, so this may be a read error. Lacking the conserved final phenylalanine or tryptophan, this CDR3 likely reflects a read error. This chain links TRBV9 with TRBJ1-5; possibly TRBD1 for D (6 bases). There are 15 residues in the CDR3. V lost 0 bases, J lost 5 bases, and 12 bases lay in between. CDR1 is SGDLS, CDR2 YYNGEE, per germline. The CDR3 nucleotides read TGTGCCAGCAGCGTAGGCCCAGGGGCTGATCAGCCCCAGCATGTT. Residues: CASSVGPGADQPQHV.

The V gene is TRBV9, the J gene TRBJ1-2; D is unclear. The CDR3 is made up of 14 amino acids. Germline CDR1 SGDLS, CDR2 YYNGEE. V gave up 0 bases and J gave up 3 bases, with 9 bases separating them. CDR3 residues: CASSVAQSHYGYTF. The CDR3 bases are TGTGCCAGCAGCGTAGCTCAGTCTCACTATGGCTACACCTTC.

The gene calls are TRBV16 and TRBJ2-7; possible D gene TRBD2, 7 bases. Germline-derived CDR1 and CDR2 are KGHSY and FQNENV. V lost 0 bases and J 3 bases, leaving 12 bases between the germline ends. This CDR3 spans 15 amino acids. CDR3 region: CASSQSGGTNYEQYF. The CDR3 DNA is TGTGCCAGCAGCCAATCAGGGGGGACTAACTACGAGCAGTACTTC.

Turning to this clonotype: Germline and junction disagree at one end, which may indicate a read error. V gene TRBV10-3 combines with J gene TRBJ1-2; D is ambiguous. The CDR3 extends over 13 amino acids. Germline CDR1 reads ENHRY; CDR2 reads SYGVKD. Here the CDR3 DNA reads TGTGCCAGCAGTGAAGGAAGGGACTATGGCTACACCTTC. The encoded protein is CASSEGRDYGYTF.

This clonotype was counted once. The CDR3 DNA follows: TGTGCCTTGACTAGCTTACGATACGAGCAGTACTTC. Residues: CALTSLRYEQYF. V gene TRBV7-2 combines with J gene TRBJ2-7; 7 bases align to TRBD2. V dropped 11 bases and J dropped 4; count of bases not matched to a gene: 8. This CDR3 region has 12 residues. Looked up from germline, CDR1 is SGHTA and CDR2 is FQGNSA.

This clonotype has only a few counts. The junction does not match germline at one end; this may be a read error. This rearrangement joins TRBV7-3 to TRBJ1-6, with no clear D. CDR3 size: 13 residues. Looked up from germline, CDR1 is SGHTA and CDR2 is FQGTGA. DNA of the CDR3: TGTGCCAGCAGCCTAACTCTTGCTTCACCCCTCCACTTT. Translated, it gives CASSLTLASPLHF.

This clonotype was found a few times. This sequence joins TRBV29-1 and TRBJ1-1; 7 nucleotides agree with TRBD1. CDR3 length: 14 residues. Germline lookup yields CDR1 SQVTM and CDR2 ANQGSEA. V lost 3 bases, J lost 8 bases, and 12 bases stayed unmatched. CDR3 nucleotide sequence: TGCAGCGTTGAGTTCCCGGGACAGTCAGCGGAAGCTTTCTTT. Its translation is CSVEFPGQSAEAFF.

This clonotype is a singleton in its sample. A single base separates this from a much larger clone, so it may be a read error. The gene calls are TRBV12-5 and TRBJ2-1; no clear D. Looked up from germline, CDR1 is LGHNT and CDR2 is FRNRAP. Trimming cost V 6 bases and J 6 bases, with 9 bases left between them. The CDR3 loop spans 12 amino acids. The CDR3 loop reads CASGPGCNEQFF. The CDR3 bases are TGTGCTAGTGGCCCCGGCTGCAATGAGCAGTTCTTC.

The gene calls are TRBV11-2 and TRBJ2-7, with TRBD2 matching 7 bases. V was clipped by 1 base and J by 7 bases; unmatched bases: 13. This CDR3 has 16 amino acids. Germline V gene data show CDR1 as SGHAT and CDR2 as FQNNGV. CDR3 DNA sequence: TGTGCCAGCAGCTTAGTTCCACCGGGAGGCAAAAAGGAGCAGTACTTC. Its protein is CASSLVPPGGKKEQYF. The full variable domain, completed using reference TRBV11-2 and TRBJ2-7, is EAGVAQSPRYKIIEKRQSVAFWCNPISGHATLYWYQQILGQGPKLLIQFQNNGVVDDSQLPKDRFSAERLKGVDSTLKIQPAKLEDSAVYLCASSLVPPGGKKEQYFGPGTRLTVT.

Notes on this clonotype: One end of the junction does not line up with germline, which may come from a read error. This rearrangement joins TRBV25-1 to TRBJ2-6; 10 bases agree with TRBD1. The germline V gene has CDR1 MGHDK and CDR2 SYGVNS. The CDR3 loop spans 14 amino acids. The CDR3 DNA reads TGTGCCAGCAGTGACCCAGGGACAGGGGACCGTGAAGCTTTC. Protein: CASSDPGTGDREAF.

This clonotype was seen once. The chain is built from TRBV5-1 and TRBJ1-6; TRBD1 aligns across 8 bases. V trimming: 6 bases; J trimming: 8 bases; junction bases outside the gene matches: 10. This CDR3 region has 15 residues. The germline V gene has CDR1 SGHRS and CDR2 YFSETQ. CDR3 sequence (DNA): TGCGCCAGCAAAAAGGACAGGGCGGTGGATTCACCCCTCCACTTT. This translates into CASKKDRAVDSPLHF.

This clonotype was picked up one time. The V call is TRBV10-3, the J call TRBJ2-3, with 10 positions matching TRBD1. This CDR3 comprises 16 residues. V lost 6 bases and J lost 4; bases outside the gene matches: 10. CDR1 is ENHRY, CDR2 SYGVKD, per germline. CDR3 amino acids: CAIRADRGSSPDTQYF. The CDR3 DNA reads as TGTGCCATCAGAGCGGACAGGGGGTCTTCCCCAGATACGCAGTATTTT.

This chain connects TRBV7-6 to TRBJ2-7, with 10 bases fitting TRBD1. The CDR3 length is 16 residues. Germline loops: CDR1 SGHVS, CDR2 FNYEAQ. V shed 5 bases, J shed 3 bases, and the junction held 10 bases outside the gene matches. This CDR3 reads CASSPEPGQGNYEQYF. In DNA form, the CDR3 reads TGTGCCAGCAGCCCCGAACCGGGACAGGGGAACTACGAGCAGTACTTC.

On this clonotype: One base away lies a much larger clone, so this may be a sequencing read error. The rearrangement joins TRBV10-3 to TRBJ2-1, with D hard to call. CDR1 ENHRY and CDR2 SYGVKD come from the germline V gene. Trimming removed 3 bases from V and 5 bases from J, with 8 bases in between. The CDR3 runs to 13 residues. CDR3 coding DNA: TGTGCCATCAGTGAACAAGGGCACAATGAGCAGTTCTTC. Its translation is CAISEQGHNEQFF.